Shown below are 5 T cell receptor beta chains from a single sample sequenced in a study of CD8 T cells in Susac syndrome. RNA was extracted with the RNeasy kit, and a quantity of about 0.5 to 1 ug was reverse transcribed using random hexamers. Each CDR3 protein is one row after TCRdb ran MiXCR on the immunoSEQ multiplex PCR reads. The sample holds some 110,000 distinct CDR3 sequences, 85% to 95% seen once. The material sequenced was CD4+ T cells from PBMCs. The receptors stem from a human donor with multiple sclerosis.

The chain has TRBV28 and TRBJ2-3; the match to TRBD2 covers 7 bases. The germline gives CDR1 MDHEN, CDR2 SYDVKM. The CDR3 covers 16 residues. After removal of 3 bases from V and 0 bases from J, the junction contained 6 bases not matched to a gene. The DNA of the CDR3 is TGTGCCAGCAGTTTTCTTGGGAGGGCTAGCACAGATACGCAGTATTTT. Translating gives CASSFLGRASTDTQYF.

V usage is TRBV5-1 and J usage is TRBJ2-5; TRBD1 is a possible D gene (5 bases). The CDR3 totals 15 residues. Deletions cut 2 bases from V and 3 bases from J, with 14 bases between. Germline V gene lookup returns CDR1 SGHRS and CDR2 YFSETQ. The CDR3 protein is CASSLFTGWEETQYF. The CDR3 DNA is TGCGCCAGCAGCTTATTCACAGGCTGGGAAGAGACCCAGTACTTC.

This sequence joins TRBV14 and TRBJ1-2; D not resolved. Germline CDR1 and CDR2: SGHDN and FVKESK. V lost 5 bases, J lost 4 bases, and 20 bases lay in between. The CDR3 covers 16 residues. CDR3 protein: CASSDPGQADFYGYTF. CDR3 sequence (DNA): TGTGCCAGCAGCGACCCTGGCCAGGCGGACTTCTATGGCTACACCTTC.

The V gene is TRBV4-2, the J gene TRBJ1-1; tentatively, D is TRBD1 (6 bases). Between the trimmed V and J ends, which lost 0 bases and 5 bases, there was a span of 13 bases. Per germline, CDR1 LGHNA and CDR2 YNFKEQ. This CDR3 has 15 residues. The CDR3 loop reads CASSQESGAWTEAFF. In DNA, the CDR3 is TGTGCCAGCAGCCAAGAGTCGGGGGCTTGGACTGAAGCTTTCTTT.

The chain uses TRBV6-6 and TRBJ1-2; possible D gene TRBD1, 5 bases. V lost 4 bases, J lost 5 bases, and 11 bases lay in between. This CDR3 has 13 residues. Germline-derived CDR1 and CDR2 are MNHNY and SVGAGI (reference sequence). This CDR3 reads CASSWGGEYGYTF. The CDR3 bases are TGTGCCAGCAGTTGGGGGGGGGAGTATGGCTACACCTTC.